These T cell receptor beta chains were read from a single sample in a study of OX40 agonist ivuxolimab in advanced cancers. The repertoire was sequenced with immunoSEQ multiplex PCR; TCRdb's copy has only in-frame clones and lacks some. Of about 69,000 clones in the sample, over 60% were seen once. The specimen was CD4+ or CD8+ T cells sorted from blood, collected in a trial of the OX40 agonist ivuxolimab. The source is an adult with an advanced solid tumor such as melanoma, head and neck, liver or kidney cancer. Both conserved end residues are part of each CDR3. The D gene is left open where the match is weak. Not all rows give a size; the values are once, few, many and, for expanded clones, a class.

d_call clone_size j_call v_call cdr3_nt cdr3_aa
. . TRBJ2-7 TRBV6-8 TGTGCCAGCAGCCCCAGGGGGGGGCCCTCCTACGAGCAGTACTTC CASSPRGGPSYEQYF
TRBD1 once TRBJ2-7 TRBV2 TGTGCCAGCAGTCCCGGGACAGGATACGAGCAGTACTTC CASSPGTGYEQYF
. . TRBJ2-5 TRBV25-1 TGTGCCAGCAGTGACGTAGGAACAGGTCTGGAGACCCAGTACTTC CASSDVGTGLETQYF
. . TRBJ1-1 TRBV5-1 TGCGCCAGCAGCTGGGATACAGGGAACACTGAAGCTTTCTTT CASSWDTGNTEAFF
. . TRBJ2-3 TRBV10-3 TGTGCCTGCGGGGCGGGGGCGTCCACAGATACGCAGTATTTT CACGAGASTDTQYF
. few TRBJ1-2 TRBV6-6 TGTGCCAGCAGTTACGCGGGCCCTAACTATGGCTACACCTTC CASSYAGPNYGYTF
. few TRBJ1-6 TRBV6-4 TGTGCCAGCACGGGCAGCCCGGGGAATTCACCCCTCCACTTT CASTGSPGNSPLHF
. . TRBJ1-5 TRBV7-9 TGTGCCAGCAGCTTCTGGGGAGAGGGGCAGCCCCAGCATTTT CASSFWGEGQPQHF
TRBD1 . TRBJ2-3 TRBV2 TGTGCCAGCAGTGCCCCGACAGGGAGCACAGATACGCAGTATTTT CASSAPTGSTDTQYF
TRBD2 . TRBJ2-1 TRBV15 TGTGCCACCAGCAGAGGGACTAGCGGGAGTATGATAGGTGAGCAGTTCTTC CATSRGTSGSMIGEQFF
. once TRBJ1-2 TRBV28 TGTGCCAGCAGTTTGCAGATAAGTAACTATGGCTACACCTTC CASSLQISNYGYTF
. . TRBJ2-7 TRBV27 TGTGCCAGCAGTTTACTTTCCCCCTACGAGCAGTACTTC CASSLLSPYEQYF
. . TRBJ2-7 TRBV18 TGTGCCAGCTCACCACCAAACTCGGGACCCTCCTACGAGCAGTACTTC CASSPPNSGPSYEQYF
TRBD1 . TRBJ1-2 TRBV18 TGTGCCAGCTCCCCCGACAGGGACTATGGCTACACCTTC CASSPDRDYGYTF
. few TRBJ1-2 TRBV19 TGTGCCAGTAGTATCCCCGGGACGGCCTATGGCTACACCTTC CASSIPGTAYGYTF
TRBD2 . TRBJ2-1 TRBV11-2 TGTGCCAGCAGCTTATTGACCGGGAGGGCAGAGCAGTTCTTC CASSLLTGRAEQFF
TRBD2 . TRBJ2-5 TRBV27 TGTGCCAGCAGTGACGGGGACTACATGGAGACCCAGTACTTC CASSDGDYMETQYF
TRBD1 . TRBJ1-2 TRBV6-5 TGTGCCAGCAGTTACGGACAGGGGGCGCAAGGCTACACCTTC CASSYGQGAQGYTF
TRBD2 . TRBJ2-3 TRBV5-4 TGTGCCAGCAGCTTGGGCGGGGGGAGCACAGATACGCAGTATTTT CASSLGGGSTDTQYF
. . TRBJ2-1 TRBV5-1 TGCGCCAGCAGCTCCGCGGGACTTAGCACCTACAATGAGCAGTTCTTC CASSSAGLSTYNEQFF